This T cell receptor beta chain comes out of a study of T cell changes during pregnancy in multiple sclerosis. Some clones are missing from TCRdb's copy, which holds only in-frame ones; the method was immunoSEQ multiplex PCR. Of 50,000 or so clones in the sample, 94% are singletons; the top ten hold roughly 0.34%. J lost 7 bases, V lost 6 bases, and 17 bases had no gene match. This CDR3 has 16 amino acids. The V gene's germline CDR1 is LNHDA and CDR2 SQIVND (reference sequence). The sample here was CD4+ T cells from peripheral blood mononuclear cells, taken in the third trimester of pregnancy. This receptor was obtained from a female donor with multiple sclerosis, enrolled in a pregnancy study. The chain recombines TRBV19 with TRBJ1-2; 7 bases agree with TRBD1. The CDR3 protein is CASSFQQSRQGSGYTF. CDR3 bases: TGTGCCAGTAGCTTTCAACAGTCTCGACAGGGTTCTGGCTACACCTTC.